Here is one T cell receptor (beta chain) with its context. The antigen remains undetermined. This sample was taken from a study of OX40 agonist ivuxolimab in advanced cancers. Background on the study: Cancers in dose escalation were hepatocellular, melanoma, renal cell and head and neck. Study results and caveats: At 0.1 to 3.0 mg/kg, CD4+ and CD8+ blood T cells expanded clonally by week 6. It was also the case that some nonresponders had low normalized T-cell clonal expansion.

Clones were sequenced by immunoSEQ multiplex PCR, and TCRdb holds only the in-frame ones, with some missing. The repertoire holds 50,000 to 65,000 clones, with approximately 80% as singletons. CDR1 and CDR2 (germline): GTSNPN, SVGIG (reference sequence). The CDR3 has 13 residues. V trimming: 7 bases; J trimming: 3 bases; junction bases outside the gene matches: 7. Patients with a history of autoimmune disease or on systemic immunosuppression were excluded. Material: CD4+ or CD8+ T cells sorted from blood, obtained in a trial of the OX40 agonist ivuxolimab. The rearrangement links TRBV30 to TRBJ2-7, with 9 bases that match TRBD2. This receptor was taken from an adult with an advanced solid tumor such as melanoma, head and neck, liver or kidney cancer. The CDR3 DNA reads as TGTGCCTTCGGGACTAGCCGCAACTACGAGCAGTACTTC. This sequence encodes CAFGTSRNYEQYF.